This T cell receptor beta chain was sequenced during a study of blood T cell repertoires in COVID-19. Across the study: Samples came from the United States, Italy and Spain, spanning acute and convalescent COVID-19.

Measured with immunoSEQ multiplex PCR; TCRdb has only the in-frame clones, and not every one. The sample consists of about 250,000 clones, around three quarters of them appearing once. Per germline, CDR1 MNHEY and CDR2 SVGAGI. V dropped 10 bases and J dropped 4 bases, with 6 bases sitting between them. CDR3 length equals 10 residues. The J gene is TRBJ2-3, the V gene TRBV6-5; no clear D. Sequencing was carried out using peripheral blood. This sequence was found in a woman older than 75 with acute or convalescent COVID-19. In DNA form, the CDR3 reads TGTGCCATCCCTTCAGATACGCAGTATTTT. The encoded protein is CAIPSDTQYF.